These 19 T cell receptor beta chains share one sample of origin, sequenced in a study of blood T cell repertoires in COVID-19. Libraries were prepared by immunoSEQ multiplex PCR; TCRdb keeps only in-frame clonotypes and omits some of them. The sample records approximately 250,000 clones, 80% to 95% being singletons. Sequences were obtained from peripheral blood. The source is a man aged 25-45 years with COVID-19, enrolled during active disease.

This chain links TRBV11-1 with TRBJ1-1, with D maybe TRBD1 (6 bases). The CDR3 is 14 residues long. V was cut by 5 bases and J by 1 base, with 11 bases left in between. From germline, CDR1 is SGHAT and CDR2 FQDESV (reference sequence). The CDR3 here is CASSLTGPNTEAFF. The CDR3 DNA follows: TGTGCCAGCAGCCTGACAGGCCCGAACACTGAAGCTTTCTTT.

The chain carries TRBV12-5 and TRBJ2-5; the D is unclear. CDR3 length: 11 amino acids. V lost 2 bases, J lost 5 bases, and 3 bases lay in between. Looked up from germline, CDR1 is LGHNT and CDR2 is FRNRAP. The CDR3 DNA sequence: TGTGCTAGTGGTTTGTCTGAGACCCAGTACTTC. Protein product: CASGLSETQYF.

This sequence joins TRBV9 and TRBJ2-3, with 10 positions matching TRBD2. V dropped 0 bases and J dropped 3; count of bases not matched to a gene: 4. CDR3 length: 16 residues. The germline V gene encodes CDR1 SGDLS and CDR2 YYNGEE. CDR3 region: CASSVGSSGGTDTQYF. CDR3 nucleotide sequence: TGTGCCAGCAGCGTAGGTTCTAGCGGGGGAACAGATACGCAGTATTTT. The entire variable domain, with the rest obtained from reference TRBV9 and TRBJ2-3, is as follows: DSGVTQTPKHLITATGQRVTLRCSPRSGDLSVYWYQQSLDQGLQFLIQYYNGEERAKGNILERFSAQQFPDLHSELNLSSLELGDSALYFCASSVGSSGGTDTQYFGPGTRLTVL.

V and J are TRBV5-1 and TRBJ2-5; D is possibly TRBD1 (5 bases). Germline V gene data show CDR1 as SGHRS and CDR2 as YFSETQ. The CDR3 loop spans 14 amino acids. Trimming cost V 1 base and J 0 bases, with 7 bases left between them. The CDR3 DNA is TGCGCCAGCAGCTTGAGACAGTACCAAGAGACCCAGTACTTC. It translates to CASSLRQYQETQYF. Variable domain in full (rest from reference TRBV5-1 and TRBJ2-5): KAGVTQTPRYLIKTRGQQVTLSCSPISGHRSVSWYQQTPGQGLQFLFEYFSETQRNKGNFPGRFSGRQFSNSRSEMNVSTLELGDSALYLCASSLRQYQETQYFGPGTRLLVL.

The chain couples TRBV28 to TRBJ1-5, with D tentatively TRBD1 (5 bases). V shed 4 bases and J shed 2 bases, with 12 bases lying between them. Germline loops: CDR1 MDHEN, CDR2 SYDVKM. This CDR3 is 15 amino acids long. The CDR3 DNA follows: TGTGCCAGCAGTTGGGGGGTTATCGGCAATCAGCCCCAGCATTTT. Amino acids: CASSWGVIGNQPQHF.

The chain has TRBV6-6 and TRBJ2-1, with TRBD1 identical over 9 bases. Germline V gene sequence: CDR1 MNHNY, CDR2 SVGAGI (reference sequence). The CDR3 has 17 amino acids. The J segment lost 6 bases and the V segment lost 5 bases, leaving 14 bases of the junction unmatched. CDR3 sequence: CASSRSTGTGRINEQFF. CDR3 DNA sequence: TGTGCCAGCAGTCGCTCCACCGGGACAGGGAGGATCAATGAGCAGTTCTTC.

This clone was found once. This chain uses TRBV28 with TRBJ2-7, with D perhaps matching TRBD1 (6 bases). The CDR3 length is 15 residues. V was cut by 5 bases and J by 4 bases, with 18 bases left in between. Germline CDR1 and CDR2: MDHEN and SYDVKM. CDR3: CASSPRHTGSYEQYF. DNA of the CDR3: TGTGCCAGCAGTCCCCGACATACAGGGAGTTACGAGCAGTACTTC.

The gene calls are TRBV28 and TRBJ1-6; 7 bases agree with TRBD1. CDR3 length equals 16 residues. Per germline, CDR1 MDHEN and CDR2 SYDVKM. After removal of 2 bases from V and 7 bases from J, the junction contained 8 bases not matched to a gene. CDR3 bases: TGTGCCAGCAGTTTAGTTCGACAGGGACAAAATTCACCCCTCCACTTT. Translating it yields CASSLVRQGQNSPLHF.

V gene TRBV30 combines with J gene TRBJ1-2; the D gene is possibly TRBD1 (6 bases). The V and J ends lost 3 bases and 8 bases respectively, with 16 bases between them. This CDR3 comprises 13 residues. CDR1 and CDR2 from the germline V gene are GTSNPN and SVGIG (reference sequence). The CDR3 protein is CAWRRGLWRGYTF. Here the CDR3 DNA reads TGTGCCTGGAGAAGGGGGTTATGGCGGGGCTACACCTTC. Combining the CDR3 with reference TRBV30 and TRBJ1-2 gives the whole variable domain SQTIHQWPATLVQPVGSPLSLECTVEGTSNPNLYWYRQAAGRGLQLLFYSVGIGQISSEVPQNLSASRPQDRQFILSSKKLLLSDSGFYLCAWRRGLWRGYTFGSGTRLTVV.

The gene calls are TRBV9 and TRBJ2-5; perhaps TRBD1 as D (7 bases). In germline, CDR1 is SGDLS, CDR2 YYNGEE. The CDR3 runs 16 residues. The germline V and J ends were trimmed by 4 bases and 1 base, with 17 bases remaining between them. The CDR3: CASSQSFQGGQETQYF. The CDR3 region has the DNA TGTGCCAGCAGCCAATCCTTCCAGGGGGGCCAAGAGACCCAGTACTTC.

Only one count was recorded for this clone. The identical CDR3 is also encoded by other nucleotide sequences in the sample. The rearrangement uses TRBV5-1 and TRBJ2-7; TRBD1 aligns across 7 bases. This CDR3 has 13 amino acids. Germline V gene data show CDR1 as SGHRS and CDR2 as YFSETQ. V was clipped by 5 bases and J by 3 bases; unmatched bases: 5. Here the CDR3 DNA reads TGCGCCAGCAGTCAGACAGGGAACTACGAGCAGTACTTC. Protein product: CASSQTGNYEQYF.

The chain uses TRBV27 and TRBJ2-3, with a possible D match to TRBD2 (6 bases). The CDR3 sequence is 14 residues long. V was clipped by 3 bases and J by 5 bases, with 12 bases between them. Germline V CDR1 and CDR2: MNHEY, SMNVEV (reference sequence). CDR3 nucleotide sequence: TGTGCCAGCAGTTTCAATCCTAGCGAAGATACGCAGTATTTT. Protein product: CASSFNPSEDTQYF.

The gene calls are TRBV7-3 and TRBJ2-2; D ambiguous. The CDR3 sequence is 14 residues long. V was cut by 2 bases and J by 1 base, with 5 bases left in between. Per the germline V gene, CDR1 is SGHTA and CDR2 is FQGTGA. As DNA, the CDR3 is TGTGCCAGCAGCTTACGAGTGAACACCGGGGAGCTGTTTTTT. This translates into CASSLRVNTGELFF.

This clone was picked up one time. This sequence joins TRBV27 and TRBJ1-2; 8 bases are shared with TRBD1. CDR3 size: 14 residues. Unmatched junction bases numbered 4, after V lost 5 bases and J lost 2 bases. Germline V CDR1 and CDR2: MNHEY, SMNVEV (reference sequence). CDR3 protein: CASSQTGGNYGYTF. The CDR3 bases are TGTGCCAGCAGTCAAACAGGGGGGAACTATGGCTACACCTTC.

The chain recombines TRBV30 with TRBJ2-7; 10 nucleotides agree with TRBD1. This CDR3 region has 16 residues. V was pared by 3 bases and J by 7 bases, with 15 bases of the junction left unmatched. Germline V gene sequence: CDR1 GTSNPN, CDR2 SVGIG (reference sequence). The CDR3 bases are TGTGCCTGGAGGGCCGGGAGACAGGGGGCCACTGAAGAGCAGTACTTC. Its protein is CAWRAGRQGATEEQYF.

The V and J genes are TRBV9 and TRBJ2-1, with 7 bases that match TRBD2. The CDR3 length is 15 residues. V lost 2 bases, J lost 2 bases, and 4 bases stayed unmatched. Germline V gene lookup returns CDR1 SGDLS and CDR2 YYNGEE. CDR3 DNA: TGTGCCAGCAGCGTCCTAGCGGATGCCTACAATGAGCAGTTCTTC. It specifies CASSVLADAYNEQFF. Combining the CDR3 with reference TRBV9 and TRBJ2-1 gives the whole variable domain DSGVTQTPKHLITATGQRVTLRCSPRSGDLSVYWYQQSLDQGLQFLIQYYNGEERAKGNILERFSAQQFPDLHSELNLSSLELGDSALYFCASSVLADAYNEQFFGPGTRLTVL.

The V call is TRBV2, the J call TRBJ1-6; 8 bases are shared with TRBD1. The CDR3 totals 14 residues. V lost 6 bases, J lost 7 bases, and 5 bases stayed unmatched. Germline CDR1 SNHLY, CDR2 FYNNEI. DNA for the CDR3: TGTGCCAGCAGCGTTCAGGGGGCGAATTCACCCCTCCACTTT. Its protein product is CASSVQGANSPLHF.

This chain connects TRBV5-1 to TRBJ1-3; D gene ambiguous. The germline V gene has CDR1 SGHRS and CDR2 YFSETQ. Trimming left V 0 bases short and J 2 bases short, with 15 bases between. CDR3 length: 17 amino acids. DNA for the CDR3: TGCGCCAGCAGCTTGGGACCCACGGGTCTCACTGGAAACACCATATATTTT. Translation: CASSLGPTGLTGNTIYF. The entire variable domain, with the rest obtained from reference TRBV5-1 and TRBJ1-3, is as follows: KAGVTQTPRYLIKTRGQQVTLSCSPISGHRSVSWYQQTPGQGLQFLFEYFSETQRNKGNFPGRFSGRQFSNSRSEMNVSTLELGDSALYLCASSLGPTGLTGNTIYFGEGSWLTVV.

This chain links TRBV6-5 with TRBJ1-1; 7 nucleotides match TRBD1. This CDR3 comprises 14 residues. CDR1 is MNHEY and CDR2 is SVGAGI in the germline V gene. The J segment lost 1 base and the V segment lost 6 bases, leaving 5 bases of the junction unmatched. CDR3 DNA: TGTGCCAGCAGGAGTAGGGGGCAGAACACTGAAGCTTTCTTT. Protein: CASRSRGQNTEAFF.